This T cell receptor beta chain was found in a study of cytomegalovirus exposure and HLA in healthy donors (dated by TCRdb to about 2017). About the study as a whole: An earlier analysis of a few hundred of the donors reported about 300 Gb of sequence data and around 110 million unique TCR beta sequences obtained from around 180 million T cells. Approximately 310 gigabases of sequencing data and around 85 million unique TCR sequences made up an early release that covered around 640 HLA-typed donors. Among the roughly 400 genotyped donors, around 79% belonged to the genetic ancestry cluster associated with self-reported Caucasian donors. The study aimed to test whether signatures of past pathogen exposure could be identified by cataloging public T cell receptors. The study profiled the T cell repertoires of hundreds of subjects by immunosequencing and related them to cytomegalovirus serostatus. Besides the first cohort of 666 subjects, a separate validation cohort made up of over 95 different subjects was used. High-throughput TCR immunosequencing, statistical association of individual TCRs with disease status, and machine learning were combined to predict cytomegalovirus infection status. A later analysis re-analyzed previously published TCR beta repertoires from approximately 670 donors and added high-resolution HLA genotyping to study TCR occurrence patterns. Rather than drawing on any new phenotypic data, the later analysis identified candidate immune exposures from TCR beta sequences and the way those sequences occurred across donors. To decide whether each TCR beta V gene segment behaved as functional or pseudogenic, an earlier analysis of several hundred of the donors relied on high-throughput TCR beta sequencing. Donor age, sex, ethnicity and CMV serostatus were collected together with the repertoire data. A later genetic analysis took genome-wide SNP genotypes for about 60% of the roughly 670 donors and used that subset as a discovery cohort. Every repertoire in the discovery cohort had been generated on one and the same sequencing platform. HLA typing covered class I and class II loci at four-digit resolution. The number of typed donors differed by locus: roughly 620-640 for A, B, C, DRB1 and DQB1; 500 to 550 for DQA1; around 610 for DPA1; and some 430 for DPB1. Several DR-DQ haplotypes were handled as single units for association and clustering because linkage in the cohort was strong. Among 398 genotyped donors of the cohort, an average of about 240,000 unique TCR beta nucleotide sequences was sequenced per donor, of which 15% to 20% were non-productive. The investigation overall reported the following: Cytomegalovirus status was reported to be diagnosed by the classifier with high specificity and sensitivity in both the original and validation cohorts. The study gave a list of roughly 150 TCR beta chains associated with cytomegalovirus. According to the authors, the approach could potentially be generalized to other disease states and immunological phenotypes. This cohort had only TCR beta chains sequenced, and the lack of alpha or paired-chain data limited which features could be detected. A few of the identified cytomegalovirus-associated TCR beta chains were confirmed in vitro to be specific for cytomegalovirus antigens. A later analysis associated some 17,000 TCR beta sequences with specific HLA alleles at a false discovery rate of 0.05. A later analysis reported that several top co-occurrence clusters appeared linked to parvovirus B19, influenza, CMV and Epstein-Barr virus. A further reported finding was that TCR beta sequences accurately predicted the HLA-A and HLA-B alleles for most subjects in the first cohort. A cluster of highly shared sequence variants was judged likely to be a technical artifact of the sequencing pipeline. Some IMGT-functional V segments, including TRBV6-2 and TRBV6-3, could not be told apart with the 87-base-pair reads, so those segments were excluded. Roughly uniform sequencing depth across donors was assumed in presence/absence analyses, although this assumption may not hold. For the cohort, immune exposure information was limited to CMV serostatus. An association between a missense DCLRE1C variant and V-gene and J-gene trimming of TCR beta chains was found in a later genetic analysis and replicated in an independent cohort. Some 16 rarely observed V segments, including chromosome 9 orphons, were excluded from the earlier analysis of several hundred of the donors because counts were too low. A later analysis found that HLA-associated TCR beta chains were more clonally expanded and had lower generation probabilities than equally common non-associated chains. Because HLA typing was unavailable for some donors at each locus, only the typed subset was used in association tests. Correlated functional status among segregating V segments might be attributable to linkage disequilibrium, but an unknown experimental factor could not be ruled out. Strong co-occurrence of HLA alleles, especially DR and DQ, made assigning TCR associations to individual alleles difficult. A later analysis found that most CMV-associated TCR beta chains appeared HLA-restricted, with HLA associations seemingly driven largely by CMV exposure. In an earlier analysis of about 600 of the donors, most TCR beta V segments appeared in productive rearrangements about 87% or about 30% of the time, broadly matching IMGT annotations. According to a later genetic analysis, donors in an Asian-associated ancestry cluster had fewer N-insertions in productive TCRs than the roughly 700-donor mean. Most TCR sequences were observed very rarely across donors, whereas some public TCRs were present in many individuals. In a later analysis, the rate of TCR association differed among HLA loci, with DRB1 alleles having the most associated TCRs and HLA-C alleles having the fewest.

With regard to this clone: Its binding antigen is unknown. No much larger clonotype is one base removed from it; base qualities were not supplied.

Trimming removed 7 bases from V and 0 bases from J, leaving 19 bases between the germline ends. CDR3 length: 17 amino acids, cysteine to phenylalanine. Only the CDR3 part of the read is kept: 51 bases, read in frame from the first base. The CDR1 and CDR2 encoded by the germline V gene are MRHNA and SNTAGT. In total, 630 or so healthy bone marrow donors made up the cohort. At the time of sampling, all cohort members were nominally healthy, though unrecorded immune exposures were likely present. The donor was CMV seronegative and was included in the group of a few hundred seronegative cohort members. A peripheral blood sample was provided by each donor, and peripheral blood mononuclear cells were used for TCR beta sequencing. Genomic DNA was extracted from the blood cell samples with the Qiagen DNeasy Blood Extraction Kit. Library generation was performed with the immunoSEQ multiplex PCR assay. The multiplex PCR relied on a mix of 60 forward primers for TCR Vbeta segments and 13 reverse primers for TCR Jbeta segments. Amplification of the CDR3 region of rearranged TCR beta genes was performed with a multiplex PCR assay on genomic DNA. Amplified TCR beta libraries were sequenced as 87-base-pair reads on the Illumina HiSeq System. Per the original workflow: A later analysis counted 65 million to 90 million unique TCR beta chains across the 550 to 700 repertoires, and around 9.9 million of these chains were shared by at least two donors. Raw reads were error-corrected and collapsed into unique sequences by a nearest-neighbor algorithm in which closely related sequences were merged to remove PCR and sequencing errors. Alignment of CDR3 sequences to IMGT reference sequences was used to assign V, D and J gene segments. Each retained sequence needed at least a six-nucleotide match to both a V gene segment and a J gene segment. Rearrangements were classified as productive when the CDR3 lacked stop codons and remained in frame with V and J, and all other rearrangements were classified as non-productive. Following IMGT convention, CDR3 was defined as the stretch from the second conserved V-encoded cysteine to the conserved J-encoded phenylalanine. The earlier analysis of about 570 of the donors excluded any sequence lacking an unambiguous match to a single V gene segment. An earlier analysis of under 750 of the donors called V segments functional above 56.7% productive rearrangements and segregating when the between-donor standard deviation exceeded 5%. To diagnose cytomegalovirus status from the catalog of TCR beta chain sequences, a statistical classification framework was built. V and J gene assignment, in a later analysis, came from comparing TCR nucleotide sequences with IMGT/GENE-DB human TR gene sequences. A later analysis assigned CDR3 sequences and most-parsimonious VDJ recombination scenarios with the TCRdist pipeline. In a later analysis, each TCR beta chain was defined by its CDR3 amino acid sequence together with its V-gene family, and reads without a unique V-gene family were excluded. As a way to deal with suspected cross-contamination and a sequencing artifact, a later analysis dropped roughly 620 nucleotide sequences that were highly shared and had low generation probability. For each public chain, a later analysis derived a clonal expansion index from normalized ranks of inferred template counts within each repertoire. In a later analysis, generation probabilities were computed using a VDJ recombination model fitted to out-of-frame rearrangements, and the results were checked against IGoR. Hypergeometric tests were used in a later analysis to score TCR-TCR, TCR-HLA and TCR-CMV co-occurrence, with a repertoire-size bias correction applied to the TCR pairs. A later analysis estimated false discovery rates by permuting HLA or CMV assignments 20 times. A later analysis grouped co-occurring TCRs with DBSCAN, adding TCRdist sequence similarity when clustering within HLA-allele-positive subsets. Repertoires with fewer than 30,000 or more than 120,000 public chains, plus five repertoires with anomalous nucleotide sharing, were excluded from co-occurrence clustering. Here the immuneACCESS table is served through TCRdb, limited to in-frame sequences with V and J called. Missing clones are a known gap in these copies; in checked studies unresolved V genes cover under half, and the rest lacks a known reason. D and trimming come from the DNA, and the V and J calls and clone size come from that table. This sample comprises a few hundred thousand clones, under 80% of them detected only once. The top ten hold around 0.2% of the sample.

The specimen was PBMCs. The TCR comes from a girl aged 2-15 years in good health and CMV-seronegative. Recombination connected TRBV6-4 to TRBJ1-5; no confident D gene assignment can be made. The CDR3 region: CASITLGEGDSNQPQHF. In nucleotides, the sequence is TGTGCCAGCATCACCCTTGGGGAGGGCGATAGCAATCAGCCCCAGCATTTT.